This passage covers 2 T cell receptor beta chains from one sample sequenced in a study of early T cells in non-severe SARS-CoV-2 infection. TCRdb analysed the 5' RACE reads with MiXCR anew, one entry per CDR3 protein. This table holds around 30,000 distinct CDR3 sequences, roughly 5.7% found once. Sequenced sample: whole blood. The receptor source for this set is an adult who was a healthcare worker with PCR-confirmed SARS-CoV-2 infection or an uninfected control (not recorded which).

In this sample, this clonotype turned up many times. The chain joins TRBV12-5 to TRBJ2-3; maybe TRBD1 (5 bases). Between the trimmed V and J ends, which lost 3 bases and 2 bases, there was a span of 9 bases. The germline V gene encodes CDR1 LGHNT and CDR2 FRNRAP. The CDR3 sequence is 14 residues long. The CDR3 region is CASGLDSPTDTQYF. DNA for the CDR3: TGTGCTAGTGGTTTAGACAGCCCCACAGATACGCAGTATTTT. Looking up the rest from reference TRBV12-5 and TRBJ2-3 gives the full variable domain: DARVTQTPRHKVTEMGQEVTMRCQPILGHNTVFWYRQTMMQGLELLAYFRNRAPLDDSGMPKDRFSAEMPDATLATLKIQPSEPRDSAVYFCASGLDSPTDTQYFGPGTRLTVL.

This clonotype qualifies as medium-sized. J is TRBJ2-1 and V is TRBV7-9; 9 bases map to TRBD2. After removal of 3 bases from V and 9 bases from J, the junction contained 6 bases not matched to a gene. CDR1 SEHNR and CDR2 FQNEAQ come from the germline V gene (reference sequence). The length of the CDR3 is 14 residues. The CDR3 nucleotides read TGTGCCAGCAGCTTTCGCGGGAGGGCCTCTGAGCAGTTCTTC. Its translation is CASSFRGRASEQFF.